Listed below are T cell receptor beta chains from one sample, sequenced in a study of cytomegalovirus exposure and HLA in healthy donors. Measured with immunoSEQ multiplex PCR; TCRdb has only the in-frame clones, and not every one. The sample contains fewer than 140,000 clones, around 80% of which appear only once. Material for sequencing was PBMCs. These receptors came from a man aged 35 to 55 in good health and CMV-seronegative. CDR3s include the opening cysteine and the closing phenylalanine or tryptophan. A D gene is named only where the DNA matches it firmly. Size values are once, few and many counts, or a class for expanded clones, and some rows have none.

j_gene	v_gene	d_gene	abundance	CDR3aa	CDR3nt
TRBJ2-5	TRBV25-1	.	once	CASSDHGGETQYF	TGTGCCAGCAGTGATCACGGTGGAGAGACCCAGTACTTC
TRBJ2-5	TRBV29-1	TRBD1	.	CSVEPPGQQEAQYF	TGCAGCGTTGAACCTCCGGGACAGCAAGAGGCCCAGTACTTC
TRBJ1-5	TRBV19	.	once	CASTIGGGSQPQHF	TGTGCCAGTACCATCGGGGGGGGTAGTCAGCCCCAGCATTTT
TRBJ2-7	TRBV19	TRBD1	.	CARAGDRAYEQYF	TGTGCCAGGGCAGGGGACAGAGCCTACGAGCAGTACTTC
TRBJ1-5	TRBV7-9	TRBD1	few	CASSSTGAYNQPQHF	TGTGCCAGCAGTTCGACAGGGGCTTACAATCAGCCCCAGCATTTT
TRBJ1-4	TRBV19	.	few	CATRDYGTNEKLFF	TGTGCCACGAGGGATTATGGAACTAATGAAAAACTGTTTTTT
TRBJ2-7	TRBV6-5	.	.	CASSYSWQAYEQYF	TGTGCCAGCAGTTACTCGTGGCAGGCCTACGAGCAGTACTTC
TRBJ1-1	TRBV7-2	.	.	CASSPWSGEAFF	TGTGCCAGCAGCCCATGGAGCGGTGAAGCTTTCTTT
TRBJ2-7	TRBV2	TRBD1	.	CASSVTGAPYEQYF	TGTGCCAGCAGTGTGACAGGGGCCCCCTACGAGCAGTACTTC
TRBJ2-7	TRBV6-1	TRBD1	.	CASSSADRVYEQYF	TGTGCCAGCAGTTCTGCGGACAGGGTCTACGAGCAGTACTTC
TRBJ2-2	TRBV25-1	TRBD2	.	CASRSPGLRPAGELFF	TGTGCCAGCAGATCTCCGGGACTAAGGCCGGCCGGGGAGCTGTTTTTT